This TCR beta chain was observed in a study of blood T cell repertoires in COVID-19. Study-level information: Samples came from the United States, Italy and Spain, spanning acute and convalescent COVID-19. The cDNA or gDNA used as material had been derived from T cells, B-cell-depleted T cells, or PBMCs.

Authors' analysis steps: Researchers report that nucleated cell counts were estimated from reference gene primer amplification. This table comes from immunoSEQ multiplex PCR, and its TCRdb copy is limited to in-frame clones, with some not included. For V, J and clone size, that table is used; D and trimming come from the DNA. The sample yields 88,000 or so clones, over 75% seen once. This clone was seen once. The germline gives CDR1 MNHEY, CDR2 SMNVEV (reference sequence). Trimming stripped 4 bases from V and 3 bases from J, with 18 bases between. This CDR3 has 16 amino acids. This receptor was obtained from a man in his fifties or sixties with acute or convalescent COVID-19. The chain has TRBV27 and TRBJ2-5; D perhaps matches TRBD1 (5 bases). The sequenced sample consisted of peripheral blood. CDR3 bases: TGTGCCAGCAGTTGGCAGGGCGGACGGACAAAAGAGACCCAGTACTTC. This gives the protein CASSWQGGRTKETQYF.